A single sample is the source of the 24 T cell receptor beta chains below, sequenced in a study of tissue T cells after allogeneic stem cell transplantation. Profiling relied on immunoSEQ multiplex PCR, and the TCRdb table lists in-frame clones only, not all of them. Of 42,000 or so clones listed, around nine tenths are singletons. The sample was blood, taken before transplantation. The receptor source for this set is a woman aged 40 to 75 who later had graft-versus-host disease after an allogeneic stem cell transplant.

V is TRBV5-1 and J is TRBJ2-7; TRBD1 matches 7 bases. The V gene's germline CDR1 is SGHRS and CDR2 YFSETQ. The V gene end was trimmed by 0 bases and the J gene end by 7 bases; junction bases not matched to a gene: 4. The CDR3 sequence is 13 residues long. CDR3: CASSLEGAREQYF. DNA of the CDR3: TGCGCCAGCAGCTTGGAGGGGGCGCGGGAGCAGTACTTC.

This chain joins TRBV6-5 and TRBJ1-2, with D unresolved. The V end lost 5 bases, the J end lost 8 bases, and 15 bases lay between the germline ends. Germline V gene data show CDR1 as MNHEY and CDR2 as SVGAGI. The CDR3 is made up of 13 amino acids. The CDR3 coding sequence is TGTGCCAGCAGTCCGGGCCGTACCGGGGGCTACACCTTC. This sequence encodes CASSPGRTGGYTF.

The chain recombines TRBV30 with TRBJ1-6; D is unclear. Between the trimmed V and J ends, which lost 2 bases and 6 bases, there was a span of 5 bases. The CDR3 runs to 12 residues. In germline, CDR1 is GTSNPN, CDR2 SVGIG (reference sequence). CDR3 coding DNA: TGTGCCTGGAGTCTGGCTAATTCACCCCTCCACTTT. This encodes CAWSLANSPLHF.

The genes are TRBV4-2 and TRBJ2-7, with D hard to call. From germline, CDR1 is LGHNA and CDR2 YNFKEQ. This CDR3 spans 12 amino acids. The V and J ends lost 2 bases and 7 bases respectively, with 9 bases between them. The CDR3 loop reads CASSQTGVEQYF. CDR3 nucleotides: TGTGCCAGCAGCCAAACCGGTGTTGAGCAGTACTTC.

The V call is TRBV4-1, the J call TRBJ2-7; 11 positions match TRBD2. The CDR3 is made up of 15 amino acids. Germline-derived CDR1 and CDR2 are MGHRA and YSYEKL. The V and J ends lost 1 base and 5 bases, in that order; junction bases with no gene match: 4. The CDR3, as DNA: TGCGCCAGCAGCCAAGTTAGCGGGAGGGCCCACGAGCAGTACTTC. Translated: CASSQVSGRAHEQYF.

J is TRBJ2-7 and V is TRBV3-1 (or the pseudogene TRBV3-2), with 12 nucleotides matching TRBD2. The ends lost 1 base at V and 5 bases at J; junction bases unmatched: 3. The CDR3 is made up of 15 amino acids. CDR1 is LGHDT and CDR2 is YNNKEL in the germline V gene (reference sequence). CDR3 in DNA: TGTGCCAGCAGCCAAGTACTAGCGGGAGGAAACGAGCAGTACTTC. This codes for CASSQVLAGGNEQYF.

The V gene is TRBV12-3 or TRBV12-4, the J gene TRBJ1-2; no reliable D call. Between the trimmed V and J ends, which lost 3 bases and 5 bases, there was a span of 4 bases. The CDR3 is 11 amino acids. The CDR3 region has the DNA TGTGCCAGCAGTTTGGGGTATGGCTACACCTTC. Translating it yields CASSLGYGYTF.

This clone was detected only once. This chain uses TRBV29-1 with TRBJ2-5; a possible D gene is TRBD1 (6 bases). V was pared by 3 bases and J by 3 bases, with 11 bases between. Germline V gene lookup returns CDR1 SQVTM and CDR2 ANQGSEA. This CDR3 comprises 13 residues. The CDR3 loop reads CSVDRGTKETQYF. CDR3 sequence (DNA): TGCAGCGTTGACAGGGGTACTAAAGAGACCCAGTACTTC. Full variable domain (rest looked up from reference TRBV29-1 and TRBJ2-5): SAVISQKPSRDICQRGTSLTIQCQVDSQVTMMFWYRQQPGQSLTLIATANQGSEATYESGFVIDKFPISRPNLTFSTLTVSNMSPEDSSIYLCSVDRGTKETQYFGPGTRLLVL.

The gene calls are TRBV4-1 and TRBJ1-5; the match to TRBD1 covers 7 bases. The CDR3 sequence is 15 residues long. The V and J ends lost 2 bases and 2 bases, in that order; junction bases with no gene match: 3. CDR1 and CDR2 from the germline V gene are MGHRA and YSYEKL. CDR3 nucleotides: TGCGCCAGCAGCCAAACAGGGGTCGGCAATCAGCCCCAGCATTTT. Its protein is CASSQTGVGNQPQHF.

This chain uses TRBV10-3 with TRBJ2-7, with 10 bases fitting TRBD2. Germline V gene sequence: CDR1 ENHRY, CDR2 SYGVKD. The ends lost 5 bases at V and 2 bases at J; junction bases unmatched: 3. This CDR3 has 14 residues. The CDR3 sequence is CAISLAGGTYEQYF. The CDR3 DNA sequence: TGTGCCATCAGTTTAGCGGGAGGTACCTACGAGCAGTACTTC.

The chain carries TRBV6-2 or TRBV6-3 and TRBJ1-1; D is uncertain. Trimming pared 6 bases from V and 0 bases from J, leaving 8 bases between. Germline assignment: CDR1 MNHEY and CDR2 SVGEGT. The CDR3 contains 13 residues. The CDR3 DNA sequence: TGTGCCAGCAGCGGAGATATGAACACTGAAGCTTTCTTT. Protein sequence: CASSGDMNTEAFF.

The chain uses TRBV12-1 and TRBJ1-5. TRBV12-1 is deemed a pseudogene. The CDR3 extends over 16 amino acids. This CDR3 reads CASSTYHQRGIQPQHF. In nucleotides, the CDR3 is TGTGCCAGCAGCACCTACCATCAACGGGGCATACAGCCCCAGCATTTT.

The chain combines TRBV24-1 with TRBJ2-1, with TRBD2 matching 8 bases. This CDR3 region has 14 residues. Germline loops: CDR1 KGHDR, CDR2 SFDVKD. Trimming removed 3 bases from V and 8 bases from J; junction bases left unmatched: 5. As DNA, the CDR3 is TGTGCCACCAGTGATCGGACTAGCAGGTATGAGCAGTTCTTC. Translated: CATSDRTSRYEQFF.

The rearrangement uses TRBV18 and TRBJ2-3; possibly TRBD2 for D (5 bases). Germline values: CDR1 KGHSH, CDR2 LQKENI. V gave up 4 bases and J gave up 3 bases, with 8 bases separating them. There are 13 residues in the CDR3. The CDR3 DNA reads as TGTGCCAGCTCACGGGAGCAGACAGATACGCAGTATTTT. It codes for CASSREQTDTQYF.

This sequence joins TRBV18 and TRBJ1-1; D gene uncertain. V lost 3 bases to trimming and J lost 3 bases, with 5 bases between them. Germline-derived CDR1 and CDR2 are KGHSH and LQKENI. The CDR3 consists of 12 residues. CDR3 bases: TGTGCCAGCTCACCTGTGGACACTGAAGCTTTCTTT. This codes for CASSPVDTEAFF.

The chain carries TRBV7-2 and TRBJ2-3; D gene uncertain. Germline-derived CDR1 and CDR2 are SGHTA and FQGNSA. This CDR3 is 13 amino acids long. V was clipped by 5 bases and J by 7 bases, with 13 bases between them. The DNA for the CDR3 is TGTGCCAGCAGCCCAGGAGCAGTCAATACGCAGTATTTT. It codes for CASSPGAVNTQYF.

This clone occurred a few times. The chain joins TRBV7-3 to TRBJ2-1; 9 bases match TRBD2. The germline CDR1 and CDR2 sequences are SGHTA and FQGTGA. This CDR3 comprises 17 residues. J was trimmed by 8 bases and V by 1 base; bases with no gene match: 12. The CDR3 sequence is CASSLMAGGATGHEQFF. The CDR3 DNA follows: TGTGCCAGCAGCTTAATGGCGGGAGGGGCGACGGGACATGAGCAGTTCTTC.

The chain combines TRBV15 with TRBJ1-2; weak D call: TRBD1 (5 bases). V lost 1 base, J lost 7 bases, and 16 bases lay in between. CDR3 size: 15 residues. Germline CDR1 is LNHNV and CDR2 is YYDKDF (reference sequence). CDR3 residues: CATSRGDAGLVGYTF. CDR3 coding DNA: TGTGCCACCAGCAGAGGGGACGCTGGCCTTGTTGGCTACACCTTC. The complete variable domain, with remaining parts taken from reference TRBV15 and TRBJ1-2, reads DAMVIQNPRYQVTQFGKPVTLSCSQTLNHNVMYWYQQKSSQAPKLLFHYYDKDFNNEADTPDNFQSRRPNTSFCFLDIRSPGLGDTAMYLCATSRGDAGLVGYTFGSGTRLTVV.

The gene calls are TRBV7-8 and TRBJ2-1; D is unresolved. Germline values: CDR1 SGHVS, CDR2 FQNEAQ. V dropped 5 bases and J dropped 7 bases, with 9 bases sitting between them. The CDR3 runs to 12 residues. The CDR3 sequence: CASSLWVNEQFF. CDR3 bases: TGTGCCAGCAGCCTCTGGGTGAATGAGCAGTTCTTC. Looking up the rest from reference TRBV7-8 and TRBJ2-1 gives the full variable domain: GAGVSQSPRYKVAKRGQDVALRCDPISGHVSLFWYQQALGQGPEFLTYFQNEAQLDKSGLPSDRFFAERPEGSVSTLKIQRTQQEDSAVYLCASSLWVNEQFFGPGTRLTVL.

J is TRBJ2-1 and V is TRBV6-4; D is possibly TRBD1 (6 bases). Germline V gene data show CDR1 as MRHNA and CDR2 as SNTAGT. V was shortened by 2 bases and J by 5 bases, with 7 bases between the two germline ends. The CDR3 sequence is 13 residues long. In DNA form, the CDR3 reads TGTGCCAGCAGTGACCGGGACAACAATGAGCAGTTCTTC. This encodes CASSDRDNNEQFF.

V gene TRBV27 combines with J gene TRBJ1-2; 7 bases are a match to TRBD1. Germline lookup yields CDR1 MNHEY and CDR2 SMNVEV (reference sequence). The CDR3 length is 15 residues. After removal of 10 bases from V and 4 bases from J, the junction contained 15 bases not matched to a gene. Here the CDR3 DNA reads TGTGCCACAAGGGGGCCGCTTCTTTCGTCCTATGGCTACACCTTC. Translated, it gives CATRGPLLSSYGYTF.

The chain employs TRBV10-2 and TRBJ2-7, with D uncertain. Trimming stripped 8 bases from V and 2 bases from J, with 4 bases between. Germline V gene sequence: CDR1 WSHSY, CDR2 SAAADI. This CDR3 has 10 amino acids. This chain's CDR3 is CASGTYEQYF. The DNA of the CDR3 is TGCGCCAGCGGGACCTACGAGCAGTACTTC.

This chain joins TRBV5-1 and TRBJ2-2, with D possibly matching TRBD2 (6 bases). Deletions cut 6 bases from V and 4 bases from J, with 13 bases between. The germline gives CDR1 SGHRS, CDR2 YFSETQ. The CDR3 spans 14 residues. The CDR3 sequence: CASTGEAITGELFF. CDR3 in DNA: TGCGCCAGCACCGGGGAGGCAATCACCGGGGAGCTGTTTTTT.

In this sample, this clone turned up once. The rearrangement uses TRBV13 and TRBJ2-7, with 7 bases identical to TRBD1. V was pared by 4 bases and J by 6 bases, with 9 bases of the junction left unmatched. Germline CDR1 is PRHDT and CDR2 is FYEKMQ (reference sequence). The CDR3 spans 14 residues. The CDR3 nucleotides read TGTGCCAGCAGCTCACGGACAGGTTCGGGCGAGCAGTACTTC. Its translation: CASSSRTGSGEQYF.